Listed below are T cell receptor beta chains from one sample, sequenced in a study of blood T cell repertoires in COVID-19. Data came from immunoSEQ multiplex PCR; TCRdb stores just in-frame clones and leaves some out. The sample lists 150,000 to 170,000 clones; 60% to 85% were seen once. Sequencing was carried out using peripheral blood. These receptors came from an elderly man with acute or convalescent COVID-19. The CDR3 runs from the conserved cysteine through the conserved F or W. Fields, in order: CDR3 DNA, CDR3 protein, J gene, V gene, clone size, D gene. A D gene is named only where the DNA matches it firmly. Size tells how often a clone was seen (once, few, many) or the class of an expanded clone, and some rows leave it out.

CDR3nt: TGTGCCAGCACCCGATCGACAGGGGCTGGTAACGAGCAGTACTTC
CDR3aa: CASTRSTGAGNEQYF
j_gene: TRBJ2-7
v_gene: TRBV7-2
abundance: -
d_gene: TRBD1

CDR3nt: TGCGCCAGCAGCTCGATGCCGGGACTTACCTACGAGCAGTACTTC
CDR3aa: CASSSMPGLTYEQYF
j_gene: TRBJ2-7
v_gene: TRBV5-1
abundance: -
d_gene: -

CDR3nt: TGCGCCAGCAGCCAGAGACAGATCACAGATACGCAGTATTTT
CDR3aa: CASSQRQITDTQYF
j_gene: TRBJ2-3
v_gene: TRBV4-1
abundance: -
d_gene: -

CDR3nt: TGTGCCAGCAGCTTAGCACTAGCGGGGGGGCTAGATACGCAGTATTTT
CDR3aa: CASSLALAGGLDTQYF
j_gene: TRBJ2-3
v_gene: TRBV7-2
abundance: -
d_gene: TRBD2

CDR3nt: TGTGCCAGCAGCTTTACTAGCGGGGGAGGGGCCTACGAGCAGTACTTC
CDR3aa: CASSFTSGGGAYEQYF
j_gene: TRBJ2-7
v_gene: TRBV7-2
abundance: -
d_gene: TRBD2

CDR3nt: TGTGCCAGCAGTGAGCCAGGGGGCAATCAGCCCCAGCATTTT
CDR3aa: CASSEPGGNQPQHF
j_gene: TRBJ1-5
v_gene: TRBV6-1
abundance: -
d_gene: -

CDR3nt: TGTGCCAGCAGCCGGGACAGTTACGAGCAGTACTTC
CDR3aa: CASSRDSYEQYF
j_gene: TRBJ2-7
v_gene: TRBV5-4
abundance: -
d_gene: TRBD1

CDR3nt: TGCGCCAGCAGCCGGGCGGGGGGAACGCAGCCCCAGCATTTT
CDR3aa: CASSRAGGTQPQHF
j_gene: TRBJ1-5
v_gene: TRBV4-1
abundance: -
d_gene: -

CDR3nt: TGTGCCAGCAGGAGACAGGGAAGCTATGGCTACACCTTC
CDR3aa: CASRRQGSYGYTF
j_gene: TRBJ1-2
v_gene: TRBV6-5
abundance: -
d_gene: TRBD1

CDR3nt: TGTGCCATTCAGGGGGGTGGGGAGCAGTACTTC
CDR3aa: CAIQGGGEQYF
j_gene: TRBJ2-7
v_gene: TRBV19
abundance: few
d_gene: -

CDR3nt: TGTGCCAGCAGGGAACAGGGGGCTGGCACCGGGGAGCTGTTTTTT
CDR3aa: CASREQGAGTGELFF
j_gene: TRBJ2-2
v_gene: TRBV6-4
abundance: -
d_gene: TRBD1

CDR3nt: TGCAGCGTTGAAAGACCGGGACAGGGGGCAGACGGCTACACCTTC
CDR3aa: CSVERPGQGADGYTF
j_gene: TRBJ1-2
v_gene: TRBV29-1
abundance: -
d_gene: TRBD1

CDR3nt: TGTGCCAGCAGCTTAGGACAGCCAAATAATTCACCCCTCCACTTT
CDR3aa: CASSLGQPNNSPLHF
j_gene: TRBJ1-6
v_gene: TRBV7-2
abundance: -
d_gene: -

CDR3nt: TGTGCCAGCAGTGATAGGAGAGGGGAGGATGGCTACACCTTC
CDR3aa: CASSDRRGEDGYTF
j_gene: TRBJ1-2
v_gene: TRBV6-1
abundance: once
d_gene: -

CDR3nt: TGTGCCAGTCCCCTCCCACCCGGGACAGTTAACACCGGGGAGCTGTTTTTT
CDR3aa: CASPLPPGTVNTGELFF
j_gene: TRBJ2-2
v_gene: TRBV19
abundance: -
d_gene: TRBD1

CDR3nt: TGTGCCAGCAGCTTGGGCCAGGGGGGCCCGGGGGAGACCCAGTACTTC
CDR3aa: CASSLGQGGPGETQYF
j_gene: TRBJ2-5
v_gene: TRBV7-6
abundance: -
d_gene: -

CDR3nt: TGTGCCAGCAGCTTGGGACACCGCAGCTATGGCTACACCTTC
CDR3aa: CASSLGHRSYGYTF
j_gene: TRBJ1-2
v_gene: TRBV5-8
abundance: once
d_gene: -

CDR3nt: TGTGCCAGCAGTCCGCCGGACAGGGCCGACTTAAACACTGAAGCTTTCTTT
CDR3aa: CASSPPDRADLNTEAFF
j_gene: TRBJ1-1
v_gene: TRBV27
abundance: once
d_gene: TRBD1

CDR3nt: TGCGCCAGCAGCTTAACCCCCGGGACAGGCTATGGCTACACCTTC
CDR3aa: CASSLTPGTGYGYTF
j_gene: TRBJ1-2
v_gene: TRBV5-1
abundance: -
d_gene: TRBD1

CDR3nt: TGTGCCAGCAGCCCCGGGACTAGCGGGGGGTACTACGAGCAGTACTTC
CDR3aa: CASSPGTSGGYYEQYF
j_gene: TRBJ2-7
v_gene: TRBV5-4
abundance: -
d_gene: TRBD2

CDR3nt: TGTGCCAGCAGCTTAGGAAGTTCGACAGCTGTAAATGAAAAACTGTTTTTT
CDR3aa: CASSLGSSTAVNEKLFF
j_gene: TRBJ1-4
v_gene: TRBV11-3
abundance: few
d_gene: -

CDR3nt: TGCGCCAGCAGAGAAAATTCAGACTATGGCTACACCTTC
CDR3aa: CASRENSDYGYTF
j_gene: TRBJ1-2
v_gene: TRBV5-1
abundance: once
d_gene: -

CDR3nt: TGTGCCAGCAGTTATTGGGCAGACGCTAACTATGGCTACACCTTC
CDR3aa: CASSYWADANYGYTF
j_gene: TRBJ1-2
v_gene: TRBV6-2/TRBV6-3
abundance: -
d_gene: -

CDR3nt: TGTGCCAGCAGCTCAATGACTAGCGGGGAACAGTTCTTC
CDR3aa: CASSSMTSGEQFF
j_gene: TRBJ2-1
v_gene: TRBV7-2
abundance: -
d_gene: TRBD2

CDR3nt: TGTGCCAGCAGTTTACTAGTGGGGAGCACAGATACGCAGTATTTT
CDR3aa: CASSLLVGSTDTQYF
j_gene: TRBJ2-3
v_gene: TRBV6-6
abundance: -
d_gene: -

CDR3nt: TGCGCCAGCAGCCCAACAGGGTCGGAGTTCACTGAAGCTTTCTTT
CDR3aa: CASSPTGSEFTEAFF
j_gene: TRBJ1-1
v_gene: TRBV5-1
abundance: few
d_gene: -

CDR3nt: TGCGCCAGCAGCGCAGGGATTGAAGCTTTCTTT
CDR3aa: CASSAGIEAFF
j_gene: TRBJ1-1
v_gene: TRBV5-1
abundance: once
d_gene: -

CDR3nt: TGTGCCAGCAGTGCCTTTAGCGGGGGGGCCGGAGAGACCCAGTACTTC
CDR3aa: CASSAFSGGAGETQYF
j_gene: TRBJ2-5
v_gene: TRBV6-1
abundance: -
d_gene: TRBD2